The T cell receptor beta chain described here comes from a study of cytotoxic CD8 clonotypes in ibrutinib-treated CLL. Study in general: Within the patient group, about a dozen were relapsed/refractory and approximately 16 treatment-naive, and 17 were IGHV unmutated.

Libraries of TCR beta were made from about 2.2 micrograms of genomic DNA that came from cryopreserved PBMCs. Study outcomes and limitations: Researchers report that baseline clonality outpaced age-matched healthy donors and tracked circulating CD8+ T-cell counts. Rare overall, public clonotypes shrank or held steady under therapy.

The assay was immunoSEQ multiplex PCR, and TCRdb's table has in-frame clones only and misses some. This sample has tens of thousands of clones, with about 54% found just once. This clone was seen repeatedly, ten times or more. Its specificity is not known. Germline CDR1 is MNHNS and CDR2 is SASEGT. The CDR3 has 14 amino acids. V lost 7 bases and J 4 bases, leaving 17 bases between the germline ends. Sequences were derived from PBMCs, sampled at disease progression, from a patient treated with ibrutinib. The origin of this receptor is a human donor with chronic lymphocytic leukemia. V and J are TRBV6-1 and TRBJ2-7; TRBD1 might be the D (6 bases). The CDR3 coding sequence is TGTGCCAGCACCTATTCGGGACACATATACGAGCAGTACTTC. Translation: CASTYSGHIYEQYF.